This T cell receptor (beta chain) was found in a study of blood T cell repertoires in COVID-19. With 1 base clipped from V and 1 base from J, the junction kept 8 bases outside the gene matches. CDR1 is MGHRA and CDR2 is YSYEKL in the germline V gene. This CDR3 comprises 18 residues. Repertoires were generated with immunoSEQ multiplex PCR, while TCRdb's copy carries only in-frame clones and drops some. The sample contains tens of thousands of clones, about four fifths of which appear only once. The clonotype was recovered from a human donor in a cohort sampled during active COVID-19. The chain links TRBV4-1 to TRBJ2-1, with 9 bases identical to TRBD2. The sample consisted of peripheral blood. DNA of the CDR3: TGCGCCAGCAGCCAAGGGGTAGCGGGGGTGATATCCTACAATGAGCAGTTCTTC. It specifies CASSQGVAGVISYNEQFF.